This is a list of T cell receptor beta chains from one sample in a study of blood T cell repertoires in COVID-19. Profiling relied on immunoSEQ multiplex PCR, and the TCRdb table lists in-frame clones only, not all of them. The profile shows some 150,000 clones, over 75% of them singletons. Sequencing input: PBMCs or T cells enriched from blood (not recorded which). The origin of the receptors is a woman aged 25 to 39 with acute COVID-19. CDR3s leave out the opening cysteine and the closing phenylalanine or tryptophan. Clone size is stated in some rows and not others, as once, few, many or a class when expanded.

clone size	V gene	J gene	CDR3 protein
-	TRBV5-4	TRBJ2-5	ASSLAGGEVETQY
-	TRBV21-1	TRBJ1-2	ASSKALLFLYGYT
-	TRBV11-2	TRBJ2-7	ASSLDLIGVTGIDEQY
-	TRBV11-1	TRBJ2-1	ASSFRGNYNEQF
-	TRBV15	TRBJ1-1	ATSRGQGSSEAF
-	TRBV7-9	TRBJ2-7	ASSFPSSYEQY
-	TRBV28	TRBJ2-2	ASSFLRGGGELF
-	TRBV11-1	TRBJ2-1	ASSPQEGSSYNEQF
-	TRBV3-1/TRBV3-2	TRBJ2-7	ASSQVLRAEQY
-	TRBV11-3	TRBJ2-2	ASSFSSGNTGELF
-	TRBV18	TRBJ2-3	ASSQLAGSTDTQY
medium-sized	TRBV18	TRBJ2-1	ASSPLEAAGFNEQF
once	TRBV7-9	TRBJ2-1	ASSLAEGANYEQF
-	TRBV19	TRBJ2-1	ASSRLAGVNEQF
-	TRBV9	TRBJ2-1	ASSAGLADYNEQF
-	TRBV6-5	TRBJ1-2	ASLEQQGIGGYT
-	TRBV14	TRBJ1-3	ASSQSGVYSGNTIY
-	TRBV6-5	TRBJ2-1	ASSRAGQAYNEQF
-	TRBV6-2/TRBV6-3	TRBJ2-2	ASSYLRDTGELF
-	TRBV21-1	TRBJ2-4	ASSKKSRGSHKNIQY
-	TRBV7-3	TRBJ1-6	ASSLKGEGSPLH
-	TRBV6-2/TRBV6-3	TRBJ2-7	ASSLGQGYSYEQY
-	TRBV27	TRBJ2-7	ASSPLWRPSDDEQY
-	TRBV7-2	TRBJ1-5	AIIEGGSNQPQH
once	TRBV7-2	TRBJ1-1	ASSLGGLNTEAF
-	TRBV7-9	TRBJ2-2	ASRRELTSPVENTGELF
-	TRBV24-1	TRBJ1-2	ATSDSWTQGNLEGYT
-	TRBV6-5	TRBJ2-1	ASTLAKGGNEQF
once	TRBV4-1	TRBJ1-5	ASSLRGERSDQPQH
once	TRBV7-9	TRBJ2-3	ASSPAGQPTDTQY
-	TRBV2	TRBJ2-7	ARGREVY
-	TRBV5-8	TRBJ1-2	ASSLEPGGGYGYT
-	TRBV6-2/TRBV6-3	TRBJ1-1	ASSHPSLNTEAF
-	TRBV20-1	TRBJ2-7	SASWSGLPYEQY
once	TRBV3-1/TRBV3-2	TRBJ2-5	ASSQPGTAQETQY
-	TRBV6-2/TRBV6-3	TRBJ2-7	ASSWGDRTYEQY
-	TRBV28	TRBJ2-4	ASSRTGVKNIQY
-	TRBV20-1	TRBJ2-2	SACDGAGELF
-	TRBV29-1	TRBJ2-1	STPGRGTVSEQF
-	TRBV19	TRBJ2-7	ASRGLPGTSGEQY
-	TRBV28	TRBJ2-5	ATRTASLGETQY
once	TRBV9	TRBJ2-3	ASSAGRGGAGGQDTQY
-	TRBV10-3	TRBJ2-1	AIMGQASDQF
-	TRBV27	TRBJ1-2	ASSGQGYGYT
few	TRBV14	TRBJ1-2	ASSQTGGGYGYT
once	TRBV27	TRBJ2-7	ASSLYEQY
-	TRBV6-1	TRBJ2-5	ASRERIGQGFQETQY
-	TRBV11-2	TRBJ2-3	ASSLAKGLAGVRTDTQY
-	TRBV27	TRBJ1-5	ASSRGGAALPQH
-	TRBV6-5	TRBJ2-1	ASSLGQDFGDEQF
-	TRBV7-2	TRBJ1-2	ASSSMGGTLDGYT